These 9 T cell receptor beta chains were sequenced from one sample in a study. TCRdb re-called the 5' RACE reads through MiXCR, storing one row per CDR3 protein. The sample holds 35,000 to 50,000 distinct CDR3 sequences, around 20% seen once. The sorted Tregs were CD4+CD25+CD127-/low cells. The sample was Tregs sorted from blood. These receptors originate from a female donor with breast cancer.

This clonotype was recorded at least ten times. V gene TRBV9 combines with J gene TRBJ2-1, with 13 bases identical to TRBD2. Germline loops: CDR1 SGDLS, CDR2 YYNGEE. CDR3 length: 14 residues. V shed 8 bases and J 15 bases; nucleotides not matched to a gene: 14. The CDR3 here is CASTGTSGISPLFF. CDR3 DNA: TGTGCCAGTACCGGGACTAGCGGGATATCGCCCCTGTTCTTC.

This clonotype was picked up many times. This sequence joins TRBV6-4 and TRBJ2-1; D unclear. The CDR3 sequence is 13 residues long. Between the trimmed V and J ends, which lost 5 bases and 6 bases, there was a span of 11 bases. Looked up from germline, CDR1 is MRHNA and CDR2 is SNTAGT. The CDR3 protein is CASSRQLGNEQFF. In DNA, the CDR3 is TGTGCCAGCAGTCGGCAGTTAGGCAATGAGCAGTTCTTC.

This clonotype was seen more than once but under ten times. The chain uses TRBV10-3 and TRBJ2-5; TRBD2 matches 7 bases. Looked up from germline, CDR1 is ENHRY and CDR2 is SYGVKD. The CDR3 length is 13 residues. CDR3 nucleotide sequence: TGTGCGGTTGGGAGGGAGCCTCAAGAGACCCAGTACTTC. Translating gives CAVGREPQETQYF.

This clonotype was detected ten times or more. This sequence joins TRBV7-2 and TRBJ2-1; possible D gene TRBD2, 6 bases. The CDR3 totals 15 residues. With 3 bases removed from V and 0 bases from J, the gap between germline ends came to 9 bases. Germline V gene lookup returns CDR1 SGHTA and CDR2 FQGNSA. The CDR3, as DNA: TGTGCCAGCAGCTTTGCGGGGAGCTCCTACAATGAGCAGTTCTTC. This translates into CASSFAGSSYNEQFF.

On this clonotype: A much larger clonotype is one base distant, so this may be a read error. The rearrangement uses TRBV29-1 and TRBJ2-1; D unresolved. Trimming shortened V by 5 bases and J by 3 bases, and 20 bases separated the two germline ends. Germline V lookup: CDR1 SQVTM, CDR2 ANQGSEA. CDR3 length: 16 residues. The CDR3 DNA sequence: TGCAGCGTTAAAGGAGCCCGAGACAAAAGCTACAATGAGCAGTTCTTC. Protein sequence: CSVKGARDKSYNEQFF.

This clonotype was observed many times. The chain is built from TRBV4-2 and TRBJ2-1; perhaps TRBD1 as D (5 bases). CDR1 is LGHNA, CDR2 YNFKEQ, per germline. Trimming cost V 8 bases and J 2 bases, with 10 bases left between them. This CDR3 is 13 amino acids long. The CDR3 DNA sequence: TGTGCCAGCGGGGCCCCAACCTACAATGAGCAGTTCTTC. It encodes CASGAPTYNEQFF.

This clonotype came up a few times. The genes are TRBV5-4 and TRBJ1-2; D is unclear. V lost 7 bases, J lost 1 base, and 17 bases lay in between. The CDR3 runs 15 residues. Germline CDR1 is SGHNT and CDR2 is YYREEE (reference sequence). CDR3 bases: TGTGCCAGCCGGAAGACGGAGAACCTTAACTATGGCTACACCTTC. This codes for CASRKTENLNYGYTF.

V is TRBV6-5 and J is TRBJ2-1; D possibly corresponds to TRBD2 (6 bases). This CDR3 has 15 residues. Germline-derived CDR1 and CDR2 are MNHEY and SVGAGI. V lost 7 bases to trimming and J lost 0 bases, with 13 bases between them. CDR3 sequence (DNA): TGTGCCAGCAAAAGTAGCGGAACCTCCTACAATGAGCAGTTCTTC. Its translation: CASKSSGTSYNEQFF.

This clonotype was seen many times. CDR3 DNA sequence: TGCAGTGCTGGGACTAGCCCCCACGGCGGGGAGCTGTTTTTT. As protein: CSAGTSPHGGELFF. This chain links TRBV20-1 with TRBJ2-2; 9 nucleotides line up with TRBD2. From germline, CDR1 is DFQATT and CDR2 SNEGSKA (reference sequence). Trimming took 5 bases from V and 7 from J; bases not matched to a gene: 8. The CDR3 length is 14 residues.